The present T cell receptor (beta chain) was sequenced within a study of cytomegalovirus exposure and HLA in healthy donors. Study summary: Ancestry clustering placed around 81% of several hundred genotyped donors in the Caucasian-associated cluster.

Germline assignment: CDR1 SGHRS and CDR2 YFSETQ. The CDR3 consists of 14 residues. Trimming took off 2 bases at V and 4 bases at J, with 12 bases between the two ends. Whole-study results and caveats: As was reported, the classifier diagnosed cytomegalovirus status with high specificity and sensitivity.

Regarding donors, all were healthy bone marrow donors. Nominally healthy donors were sampled, though unrecorded immune exposures were likely. Details on this clone: Its antigen remains unknown.

The PCR made use of 60 Vbeta and 13 Jbeta primers. The assay was immunoSEQ multiplex PCR, and TCRdb's table has in-frame clones only and misses some. In the table there are 210,000 or so clones, 75% to 85% of which are singletons. The chain links TRBV5-1 to TRBJ1-1, with D possibly being TRBD1 (6 bases). Specimen: PBMCs. The source of this sequence is a girl under 18 in good health and CMV-seronegative. The CDR3 region is CASSFRGGATEAFF. The CDR3 DNA is TGCGCCAGCAGCTTTCGGGGGGGGGCCACTGAAGCTTTCTTT.